This TCR beta chain was captured by sequencing in a study of T cell responses to AZD1222 COVID-19 vaccine. Study findings and constraints: Sampling that yielded the repertoires occurred only after the peak T cell response.

Trimming shortened V by 4 bases and J by 5 bases, and 28 bases separated the two germline ends. CDR3 size: 19 residues. From germline, CDR1 is SGHRS and CDR2 YFSETQ. Regarding this clone: What it recognizes is unknown.

Repertoires were generated with immunoSEQ multiplex PCR, while TCRdb's copy carries only in-frame clones and drops some. The sample contains 150,000 or so clones, about 90% of which appear only once. The receptor was derived from an adult who received the AZD1222 COVID-19 vaccine. Sequences were derived from peripheral blood, sampled 28 days after the second AZD1222 dose. V usage is TRBV5-1 and J usage is TRBJ1-3, with a possible D match to TRBD1 (5 bases). Written as DNA, the CDR3 is TGCGCCAGCAGCCTTGAGGGGAAAGTTGCCGGGTTGAGAAGAAACACCATATATTTT. The encoded protein is CASSLEGKVAGLRRNTIYF.